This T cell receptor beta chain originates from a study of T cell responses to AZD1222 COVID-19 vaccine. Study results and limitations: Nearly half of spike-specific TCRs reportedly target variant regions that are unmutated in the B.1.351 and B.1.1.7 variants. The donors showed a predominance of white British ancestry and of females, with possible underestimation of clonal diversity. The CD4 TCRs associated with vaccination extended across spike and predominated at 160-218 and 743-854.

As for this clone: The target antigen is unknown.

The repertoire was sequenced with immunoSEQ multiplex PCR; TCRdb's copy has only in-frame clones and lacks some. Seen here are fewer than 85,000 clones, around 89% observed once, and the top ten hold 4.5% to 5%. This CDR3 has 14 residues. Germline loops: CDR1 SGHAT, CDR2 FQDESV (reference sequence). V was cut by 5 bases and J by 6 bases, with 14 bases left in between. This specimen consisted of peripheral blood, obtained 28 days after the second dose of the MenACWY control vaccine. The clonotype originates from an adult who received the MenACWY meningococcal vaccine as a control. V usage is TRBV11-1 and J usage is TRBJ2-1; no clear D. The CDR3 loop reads CASSHIDHPNEQFF. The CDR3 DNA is TGTGCCAGCAGCCACATAGACCATCCCAATGAGCAGTTCTTC.